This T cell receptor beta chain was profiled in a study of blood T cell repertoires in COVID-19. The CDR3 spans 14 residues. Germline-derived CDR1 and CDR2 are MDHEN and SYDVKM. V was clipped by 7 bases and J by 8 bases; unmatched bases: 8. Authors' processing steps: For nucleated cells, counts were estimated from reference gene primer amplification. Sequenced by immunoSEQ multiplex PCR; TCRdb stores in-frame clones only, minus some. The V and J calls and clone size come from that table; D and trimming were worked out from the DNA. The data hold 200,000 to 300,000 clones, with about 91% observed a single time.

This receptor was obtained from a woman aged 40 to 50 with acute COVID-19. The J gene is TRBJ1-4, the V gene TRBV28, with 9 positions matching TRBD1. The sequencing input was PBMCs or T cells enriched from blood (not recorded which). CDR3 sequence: CASTGQGSREKLFF. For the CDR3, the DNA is TGTGCCAGCACCGGACAGGGGAGTAGGGAAAAACTGTTTTTT.